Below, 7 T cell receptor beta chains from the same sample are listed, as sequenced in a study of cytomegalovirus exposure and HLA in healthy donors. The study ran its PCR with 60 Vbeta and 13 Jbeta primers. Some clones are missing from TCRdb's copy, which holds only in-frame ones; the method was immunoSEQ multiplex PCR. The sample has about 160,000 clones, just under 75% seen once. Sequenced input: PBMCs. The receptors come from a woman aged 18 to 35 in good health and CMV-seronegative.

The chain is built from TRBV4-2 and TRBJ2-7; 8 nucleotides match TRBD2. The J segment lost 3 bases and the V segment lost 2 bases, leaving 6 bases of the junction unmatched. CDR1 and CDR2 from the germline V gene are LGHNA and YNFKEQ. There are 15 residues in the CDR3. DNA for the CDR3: TGTGCCAGCAGCCAACCGGGACTAGGGGTCTACGAGCAGTACTTC. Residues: CASSQPGLGVYEQYF.

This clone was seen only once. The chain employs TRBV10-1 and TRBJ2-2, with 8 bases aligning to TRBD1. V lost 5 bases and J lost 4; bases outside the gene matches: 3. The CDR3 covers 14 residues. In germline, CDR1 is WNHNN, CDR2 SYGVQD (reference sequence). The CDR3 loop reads CASSLTGGTGELFF. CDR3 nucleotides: TGCGCCAGCAGTCTCACAGGGGGCACCGGGGAGCTGTTTTTT.

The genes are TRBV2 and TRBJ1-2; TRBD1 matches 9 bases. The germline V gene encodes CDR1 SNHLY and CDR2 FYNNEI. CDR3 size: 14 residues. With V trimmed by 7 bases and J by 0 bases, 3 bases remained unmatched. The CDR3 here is CASNTGGTNYGYTF. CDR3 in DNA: TGTGCCAGCAACACAGGGGGCACTAACTATGGCTACACCTTC.

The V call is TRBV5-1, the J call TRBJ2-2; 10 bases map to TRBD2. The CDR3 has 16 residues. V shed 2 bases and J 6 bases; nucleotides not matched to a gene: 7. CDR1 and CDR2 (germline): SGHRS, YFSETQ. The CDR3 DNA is TGCGCCAGCAGCTTAGGTCTAGCGGGAGTAGCCGGGGAGCTGTTTTTT. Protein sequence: CASSLGLAGVAGELFF. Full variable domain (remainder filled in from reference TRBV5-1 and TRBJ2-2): KAGVTQTPRYLIKTRGQQVTLSCSPISGHRSVSWYQQTPGQGLQFLFEYFSETQRNKGNFPGRFSGRQFSNSRSEMNVSTLELGDSALYLCASSLGLAGVAGELFFGEGSRLTVL.

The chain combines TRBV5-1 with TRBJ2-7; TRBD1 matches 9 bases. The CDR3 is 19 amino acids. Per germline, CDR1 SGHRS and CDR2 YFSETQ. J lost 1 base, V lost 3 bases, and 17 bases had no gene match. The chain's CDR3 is CASSSPRDRVISASYEQYF. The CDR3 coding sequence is TGCGCCAGCAGCTCTCCGAGGGACAGGGTCATTTCGGCTTCCTACGAGCAGTACTTC. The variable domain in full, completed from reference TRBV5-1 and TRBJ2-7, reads KAGVTQTPRYLIKTRGQQVTLSCSPISGHRSVSWYQQTPGQGLQFLFEYFSETQRNKGNFPGRFSGRQFSNSRSEMNVSTLELGDSALYLCASSSPRDRVISASYEQYFGPGTRLTVT.

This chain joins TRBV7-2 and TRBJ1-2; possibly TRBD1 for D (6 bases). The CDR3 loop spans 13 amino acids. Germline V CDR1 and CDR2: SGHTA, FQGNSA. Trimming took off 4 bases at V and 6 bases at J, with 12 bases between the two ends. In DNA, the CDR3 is TGTGCCAGCAGCTGGCCAGGGGCTAATGGCTACACCTTC. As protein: CASSWPGANGYTF.

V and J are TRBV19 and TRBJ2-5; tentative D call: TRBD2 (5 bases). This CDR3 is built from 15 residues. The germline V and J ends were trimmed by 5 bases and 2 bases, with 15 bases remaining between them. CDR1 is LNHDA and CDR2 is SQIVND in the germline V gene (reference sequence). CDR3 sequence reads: CASSPTGSGQETQYF. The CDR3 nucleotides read TGTGCCAGTAGTCCGACCGGGTCGGGGCAAGAGACCCAGTACTTC.